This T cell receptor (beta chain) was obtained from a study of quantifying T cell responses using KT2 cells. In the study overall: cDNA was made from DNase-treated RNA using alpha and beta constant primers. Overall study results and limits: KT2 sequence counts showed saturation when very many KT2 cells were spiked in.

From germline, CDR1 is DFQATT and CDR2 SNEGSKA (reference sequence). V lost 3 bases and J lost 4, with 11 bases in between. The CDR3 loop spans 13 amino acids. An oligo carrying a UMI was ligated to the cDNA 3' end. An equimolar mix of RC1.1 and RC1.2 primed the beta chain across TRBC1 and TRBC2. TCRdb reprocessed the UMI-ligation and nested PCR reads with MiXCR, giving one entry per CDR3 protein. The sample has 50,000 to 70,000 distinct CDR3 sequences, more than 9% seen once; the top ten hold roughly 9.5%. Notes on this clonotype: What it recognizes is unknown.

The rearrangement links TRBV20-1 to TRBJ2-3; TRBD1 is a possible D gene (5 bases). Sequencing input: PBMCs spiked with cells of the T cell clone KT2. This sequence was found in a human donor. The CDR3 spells CSASQGLADTQYF. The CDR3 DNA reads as TGCAGTGCTAGTCAGGGTTTGGCAGATACGCAGTATTTT.